The next 9 T cell receptor beta chains were all read from a single sample in a study of blood T cell repertoires in COVID-19. Sequencing used immunoSEQ multiplex PCR; TCRdb keeps in-frame clones, though not all of them. The data contain some 340,000 clones, about 83% of them singletons. Sequencing was performed on peripheral blood. Receptors were obtained from a man aged 30 to 39 with active or convalescent COVID-19.

CDR3 amino acids: CASGRLAGGSYEQYF. The CDR3 region has the DNA TGCGCCAGCGGAAGACTAGCGGGAGGCTCCTACGAGCAGTACTTC. The gene calls are TRBV5-1 and TRBJ2-7; TRBD2 agrees at 13 bases. V shed 7 bases and J 0 bases; nucleotides not matched to a gene: 4. The CDR3 runs 15 residues. CDR1 is SGHRS and CDR2 is YFSETQ in the germline V gene.

This clone was seen only once. The chain recombines TRBV10-3 with TRBJ1-3; 8 nucleotides align to TRBD1. Germline loops: CDR1 ENHRY, CDR2 SYGVKD. V gave up 11 bases and J gave up 1 base; unmatched junction bases: 10. This CDR3 spans 15 amino acids. CDR3 sequence (DNA): TGTGCCTCGCGCCCGACAGGGGCATCTGGAAACACCATATATTTT. Protein: CASRPTGASGNTIYF.

The chain has TRBV9 and TRBJ2-7, with D hard to call. Deletions cut 0 bases from V and 0 bases from J, with 10 bases between. This CDR3 is 15 amino acids long. CDR1 SGDLS and CDR2 YYNGEE come from the germline V gene. CDR3 amino acids: CASSVGGISSYEQYF. As DNA, the CDR3 is TGTGCCAGCAGCGTAGGCGGCATCAGCTCCTACGAGCAGTACTTC.

This clone occurred once. The genes are TRBV9 and TRBJ2-5; 8 positions agree with TRBD1. V shed 0 bases and J 2 bases; nucleotides not matched to a gene: 6. This CDR3 has 16 residues. The V gene's germline CDR1 is SGDLS and CDR2 YYNGEE. The CDR3 DNA reads TGTGCCAGCAGCGTAGGGACAGGGAGTCGGCAAGAGACCCAGTACTTC. It is translated as CASSVGTGSRQETQYF.

This clone was detected a few times. The CDR3 DNA reads TGTGCCTGGAGTCGGGACACCTCGGACCAGCCCCAGCATTTT. Protein: CAWSRDTSDQPQHF. V usage is TRBV30 and J usage is TRBJ1-5; TRBD1 might be the D (6 bases). CDR1 and CDR2 (germline): GTSNPN, SVGIG (reference sequence). V gave up 2 bases and J gave up 7 bases, with 15 bases separating them. This CDR3 comprises 14 residues.

The chain combines TRBV6-6 with TRBJ2-7, with TRBD2 matching 8 bases. CDR1 and CDR2 (germline): MNHNY, SVGAGI (reference sequence). J lost 7 bases, V lost 10 bases, and 15 bases had no gene match. CDR3 size: 14 residues. The CDR3 protein is CATSLWAAGGEQYF. In nucleotides, the CDR3 is TGTGCCACTTCCCTTTGGGCGGCGGGAGGAGAGCAGTACTTC.

V and J are TRBV6-6 and TRBJ2-3, with 10 bases matching TRBD2. CDR1 and CDR2 (germline): MNHNY, SVGAGI (reference sequence). The CDR3 runs 15 residues. With V trimmed by 3 bases and J by 4 bases, 4 bases remained unmatched. CDR3 loop: CASSYIAGGPDTQYF. The DNA for the CDR3 is TGTGCCAGCAGTTATATAGCGGGGGGCCCAGATACGCAGTATTTT.

This chain links TRBV13 with TRBJ1-5; D perhaps matches TRBD1 (6 bases). The V end lost 2 bases, the J end lost 2 bases, and 19 bases lay between the germline ends. CDR1 PRHDT and CDR2 FYEKMQ come from the germline V gene (reference sequence). The CDR3 consists of 18 residues. The CDR3 sequence: CASSLRAYRVEGNQPQHF. CDR3 DNA sequence: TGTGCCAGCAGCTTAAGGGCCTACAGGGTTGAGGGCAATCAGCCCCAGCATTTT.

The CDR3 region is CASSDPGTGVADTQYF. CDR3 sequence (DNA): TGCGCCAGCAGCGATCCCGGGACAGGGGTCGCAGATACGCAGTATTTT. V usage is TRBV5-1 and J usage is TRBJ2-3; 10 nucleotides line up with TRBD1. Germline-derived CDR1 and CDR2 are SGHRS and YFSETQ. The CDR3 is 16 residues long. The ends lost 4 bases at V and 4 bases at J; junction bases unmatched: 9. Full variable domain (remainder filled in from reference TRBV5-1 and TRBJ2-3): KAGVTQTPRYLIKTRGQQVTLSCSPISGHRSVSWYQQTPGQGLQFLFEYFSETQRNKGNFPGRFSGRQFSNSRSEMNVSTLELGDSALYLCASSDPGTGVADTQYFGPGTRLTVL.